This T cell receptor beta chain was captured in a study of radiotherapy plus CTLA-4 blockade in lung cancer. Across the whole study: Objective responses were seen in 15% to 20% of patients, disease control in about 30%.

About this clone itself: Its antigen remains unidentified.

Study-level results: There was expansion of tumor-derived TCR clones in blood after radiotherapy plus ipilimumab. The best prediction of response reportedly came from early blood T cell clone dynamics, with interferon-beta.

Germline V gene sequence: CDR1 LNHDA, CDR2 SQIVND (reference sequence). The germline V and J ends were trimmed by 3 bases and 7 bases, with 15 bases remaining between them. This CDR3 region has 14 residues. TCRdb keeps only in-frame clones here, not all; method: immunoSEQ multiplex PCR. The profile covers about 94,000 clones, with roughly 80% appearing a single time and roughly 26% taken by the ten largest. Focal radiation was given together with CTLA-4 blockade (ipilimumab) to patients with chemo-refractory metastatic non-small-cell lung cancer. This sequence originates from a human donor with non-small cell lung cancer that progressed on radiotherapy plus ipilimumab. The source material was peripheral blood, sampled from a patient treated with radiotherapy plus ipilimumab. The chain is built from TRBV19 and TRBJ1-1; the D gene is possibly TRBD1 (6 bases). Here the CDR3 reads CASSMGGRPLEAFF. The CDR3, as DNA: TGTGCCAGTAGTATGGGGGGGCGCCCCCTTGAAGCTTTCTTT.